Shown below are 31 T cell receptor beta chains from a single sample sequenced in a study of T cell responses to AZD1222 COVID-19 vaccine. Assay used: immunoSEQ multiplex PCR; TCRdb lists only in-frame clones, some missing. The sample records 130,000 or so clones, 92% being singletons. The sequencing used peripheral blood, collected on day 0 of AZD1222 vaccination. All receptors derive from an adult in good health.

This clone was counted once. This chain joins TRBV15 and TRBJ2-3; D may be TRBD2 (7 bases). Germline V gives CDR1 LNHNV, CDR2 YYDKDF (reference sequence). The CDR3 loop spans 18 amino acids. Trimming pared 5 bases from V and 1 base from J, leaving 22 bases between. The CDR3 region is CATSGGSRGALGTDTQYF. CDR3 in DNA: TGTGCCACCAGCGGAGGGAGTCGGGGGGCCTTGGGCACAGATACGCAGTATTTT.

This sequence joins TRBV15 and TRBJ1-6; D call uncertain. Germline V lookup: CDR1 LNHNV, CDR2 YYDKDF (reference sequence). CDR3 length equals 15 residues. The V gene lost 0 bases and the J gene lost 9 bases, with 12 bases spanning the gap. The CDR3 DNA reads TGTGCCACCAGCAGAGATGGGGAAGGCGGTTCACCCCTCCACTTT. It is translated as CATSRDGEGGSPLHF. Supplemented by reference TRBV15 and TRBJ1-6, the full variable domain reads DAMVIQNPRYQVTQFGKPVTLSCSQTLNHNVMYWYQQKSSQAPKLLFHYYDKDFNNEADTPDNFQSRRPNTSFCFLDIRSPGLGDTAMYLCATSRDGEGGSPLHFGNGTRLTVT.

The CDR3 DNA reads as TGTGCCATCAGAGGGGACAGTTCGAACACCGGGGAGCTGTTTTTT. It translates to CAIRGDSSNTGELFF. The chain is built from TRBV10-3 and TRBJ2-2, with 7 bases fitting TRBD1. J gave up 0 bases and V 6 bases, and 4 bases lay outside the gene matches. The CDR3 contains 15 residues. CDR1 and CDR2 (germline): ENHRY, SYGVKD.

This rearrangement joins TRBV11-2 to TRBJ2-7; TRBD1 aligns across 7 bases. The CDR3 length is 16 residues. V lost 1 base and J lost 4; bases outside the gene matches: 10. CDR1 is SGHAT and CDR2 is FQNNGV in the germline V gene. CDR3 coding DNA: TGTGCCAGCAGCTTAGGAGCGACAGGGCGGTGGTACGAGCAGTACTTC. The encoded protein is CASSLGATGRWYEQYF.

The J gene is TRBJ1-1, the V gene TRBV7-2; maybe TRBD1 (5 bases). Trimming stripped 4 bases from V and 3 bases from J, with 12 bases between. The germline gives CDR1 SGHTA, CDR2 FQGNSA. CDR3 length equals 14 residues. The CDR3 DNA sequence: TGTGCCAGCAGCTACCAGGGTGCGGACACTGAAGCTTTCTTT. It specifies CASSYQGADTEAFF.

The chain links TRBV6-6 to TRBJ1-1; TRBD1 might be the D (6 bases). V was clipped by 6 bases and J by 6 bases, with 17 bases between them. The CDR3 has 14 amino acids. Germline V gives CDR1 MNHNY, CDR2 SVGAGI (reference sequence). CDR3 loop: CASRGRGDNAEAFF. Here the CDR3 DNA reads TGTGCCAGCAGGGGAAGAGGGGACAACGCTGAAGCTTTCTTT.

Points on this clone: This CDR3 is also generated by other DNA sequences in the sample. The chain recombines TRBV5-1 with TRBJ1-5; possibly TRBD1 for D (5 bases). Per the germline V gene, CDR1 is SGHRS and CDR2 is YFSETQ. The CDR3 is 14 amino acids. The V gene lost 0 bases and the J gene lost 1 base, with 5 bases spanning the gap. In DNA form, the CDR3 reads TGCGCCAGCAGCTTGGCAGGGAGCAATCAGCCCCAGCATTTT. Amino acids: CASSLAGSNQPQHF.

The V call is TRBV5-1, the J call TRBJ2-7; D is perhaps TRBD1 or TRBD2 (5 bases each). Germline lookup yields CDR1 SGHRS and CDR2 YFSETQ. This CDR3 is built from 15 residues. The germline V and J ends were trimmed by 1 base and 1 base, with 12 bases remaining between them. Written as DNA, the CDR3 is TGCGCCAGCAGCTTGTCCGGGGCTGCATCCTACGAGCAGTACTTC. Translated, it gives CASSLSGAASYEQYF.

This rearrangement joins TRBV18 to TRBJ2-1; TRBD1 matches 7 bases. Germline V gene sequence: CDR1 KGHSH, CDR2 LQKENI. CDR3 size: 15 residues. The V gene end was trimmed by 3 bases and the J gene end by 7 bases; junction bases not matched to a gene: 9. CDR3 region: CASSPRTGLKNEQFF. The CDR3 DNA reads as TGTGCCAGCTCACCCCGGACAGGCCTTAAAAATGAGCAGTTCTTC.

The chain uses TRBV2 and TRBJ2-5; 8 bases match TRBD1. This CDR3 spans 14 amino acids. J lost 4 bases, V lost 6 bases, and 7 bases had no gene match. CDR1 and CDR2 (germline): SNHLY, FYNNEI. CDR3 loop: CASSPSTGGETQYF. CDR3 nucleotide sequence: TGTGCCAGCAGCCCCAGTACAGGGGGAGAGACCCAGTACTTC.

The J gene is TRBJ1-2, the V gene TRBV7-2; a weak D match, TRBD1 (5 bases). The CDR3 covers 14 residues. The germline V gene encodes CDR1 SGHTA and CDR2 FQGNSA. V lost 1 base and J 3 bases, leaving 9 bases between the germline ends. The CDR3 DNA sequence: TGTGCCAGCAGCTTAGGAGGGGAGTACTATGGCTACACCTTC. This translates into CASSLGGEYYGYTF. Complete variable domain (other parts from reference TRBV7-2 and TRBJ1-2): GAGVSQSPSNKVTEKGKDVELRCDPISGHTALYWYRQSLGQGLEFLIYFQGNSAPDKSGLPSDRFSAERTGGSVSTLTIQRTQQEDSAVYLCASSLGGEYYGYTFGSGTRLTVV.

The chain couples TRBV20-1 to TRBJ1-2; tentatively, D is TRBD1 (6 bases). CDR1 and CDR2 from the germline V gene are DFQATT and SNEGSKA (reference sequence). The CDR3 runs 11 residues. The V and J ends lost 6 bases and 6 bases respectively, with 11 bases between them. The CDR3, as DNA: TGCAGTGCAGAATCAGGGGATGGCTACACCTTC. Its protein product is CSAESGDGYTF.

The chain carries TRBV29-1 and TRBJ2-5, with 10 bases identical to TRBD2. Germline loops: CDR1 SQVTM, CDR2 ANQGSEA. V shed 7 bases, J shed 5 bases, and the junction held 7 bases outside the gene matches. This CDR3 spans 13 amino acids. The CDR3 nucleotides are TGCAGCGCTACTAGCGGGGTCGAGGAGACCCAGTACTTC. Translating gives CSATSGVEETQYF.

This rearrangement joins TRBV28 to TRBJ2-3; D call uncertain. The V end was cut by 2 bases, the J end by 2 bases, with 2 bases between. Germline V gene sequence: CDR1 MDHEN, CDR2 SYDVKM. This CDR3 spans 12 amino acids. CDR3 protein: CASSLATDTQYF. CDR3 nucleotide sequence: TGTGCCAGCAGTTTAGCCACAGATACGCAGTATTTT.

This clone has a single count. The chain uses TRBV7-8 and TRBJ1-2, with D possibly TRBD1 on 5 matching bases. Trimming cost V 4 bases and J 4 bases, with 10 bases left between them. The CDR3 covers 13 residues. Germline V CDR1 and CDR2: SGHVS, FQNEAQ. CDR3 protein: CASSSTGVYGYTF. CDR3 coding DNA: TGTGCCAGCAGCTCCACGGGGGTCTATGGCTACACCTTC.

This clone appeared a single time. In the same sample, other DNA sequences code for this CDR3. The chain couples TRBV7-2 to TRBJ1-5; D may be TRBD1 (5 bases). Germline V gene lookup returns CDR1 SGHTA and CDR2 FQGNSA. V was pared by 2 bases and J by 5 bases, with 10 bases between. This CDR3 has 14 amino acids. As DNA, the CDR3 is TGTGCCAGCAGCTTACGGCAGGGCGATCAGCCCCAGCATTTT. Translation gives CASSLRQGDQPQHF.

The chain is built from TRBV11-2 and TRBJ2-7; D is unclear. This CDR3 region has 11 residues. CDR1 and CDR2 (germline): SGHAT, FQNNGV. V lost 2 bases to trimming and J lost 5 bases, with 4 bases between them. CDR3 in DNA: TGTGCCAGCAGCTTACTCGACGAGCAGTACTTC. Encoded protein: CASSLLDEQYF.

This chain links TRBV7-2 with TRBJ2-1; D is perhaps TRBD2 (6 bases). The CDR3 loop spans 15 amino acids. Germline assignment: CDR1 SGHTA and CDR2 FQGNSA. Between the trimmed V and J ends, which lost 2 bases and 4 bases, there was a span of 12 bases. CDR3: CASSLIAGSYNEQFF. The CDR3 bases are TGTGCCAGCAGCTTAATTGCGGGGTCTTACAATGAGCAGTTCTTC.

The chain employs TRBV14 and TRBJ2-1, with D possibly being TRBD2 (6 bases). Germline lookup yields CDR1 SGHDN and CDR2 FVKESK. V lost 4 bases, J lost 5 bases, and 9 bases lay in between. The CDR3 loop spans 13 amino acids. CDR3 coding DNA: TGTGCCAGCAGCCCGGGACTTAACAATGAGCAGTTCTTC. Amino acids: CASSPGLNNEQFF.

This rearrangement joins TRBV7-2 to TRBJ2-7; weak D call: TRBD2 (5 bases). Germline loops: CDR1 SGHTA, CDR2 FQGNSA. This CDR3 is 15 amino acids long. V lost 4 bases and J 0 bases, leaving 13 bases between the germline ends. As DNA, the CDR3 is TGTGCCAGCAGCTCGGACTTCCAAAGCTCCTACGAGCAGTACTTC. This gives the protein CASSSDFQSSYEQYF.

The CDR3 loop is CASSLPPRQAFF. As DNA, the CDR3 is TGTGCCAGCAGCTTACCGCCCCGTCAAGCTTTCTTT. The rearrangement uses TRBV7-2 and TRBJ1-1, with D hard to call. The CDR3 runs to 12 residues. Germline CDR1 is SGHTA and CDR2 is FQGNSA. V lost 2 bases, J lost 9 bases, and 10 bases lay in between.

The rearrangement uses TRBV7-2 and TRBJ2-3; 8 bases are a match to TRBD2. Trimming removed 5 bases from V and 6 bases from J; junction bases left unmatched: 4. The germline CDR1 and CDR2 sequences are SGHTA and FQGNSA. The CDR3 is 13 amino acids. The CDR3 reads CASSPGLADTQYF. The CDR3 coding sequence is TGTGCCAGCAGCCCCGGACTAGCCGATACGCAGTATTTT.

CDR3: CASSLDFKGGSYNEQFF. CDR3 nucleotide sequence: TGTGCCAGCAGCTTAGACTTTAAGGGGGGGAGTTACAATGAGCAGTTCTTC. This rearrangement joins TRBV7-8 to TRBJ2-1, with D perhaps TRBD2 (7 bases). The CDR3 covers 17 residues. Germline CDR1 reads SGHVS; CDR2 reads FQNEAQ. V lost 1 base and J lost 4, with 17 bases in between.

The chain is built from TRBV7-9 and TRBJ1-2; weak D call: TRBD1 (6 bases). The CDR3 contains 16 residues. Looked up from germline, CDR1 is SEHNR and CDR2 is FQNEAQ (reference sequence). The germline V and J ends were trimmed by 4 bases and 8 bases, with 23 bases remaining between them. The CDR3 DNA sequence: TGTGCCAGCAGCTCGGACAGTCGCCTTGGGCCTCGGGGCTACACCTTC. Protein: CASSSDSRLGPRGYTF.

This sequence joins TRBV11-3 and TRBJ2-5; D is perhaps TRBD1 (6 bases). The CDR3 is 14 residues long. Per the germline V gene, CDR1 is SGHNT and CDR2 is YENEEA. The V gene lost 1 base and the J gene lost 2 bases, with 8 bases spanning the gap. CDR3 amino acids: CASSLAGQQETQYF. The CDR3 region has the DNA TGTGCCAGCAGCTTAGCTGGACAGCAAGAGACCCAGTACTTC.

The V and J genes are TRBV4-2 and TRBJ2-1, with D tentatively TRBD2 (6 bases). Between the trimmed V and J ends, which lost 0 bases and 2 bases, there was a span of 14 bases. Looked up from germline, CDR1 is LGHNA and CDR2 is YNFKEQ. There are 17 residues in the CDR3. Written as DNA, the CDR3 is TGTGCCAGCAGCCAAGAAATCTCACTAGCCGCCTACAATGAGCAGTTCTTC. Amino acids: CASSQEISLAAYNEQFF.

The V call is TRBV7-8, the J call TRBJ2-5; tentatively, D is TRBD1 (6 bases). Germline V CDR1 and CDR2: SGHVS, FQNEAQ. CDR3 length equals 15 residues. Trimming took off 5 bases at V and 4 bases at J, with 17 bases between the two ends. This chain's CDR3 is CASSRGSRGGETQYF. Here the CDR3 DNA reads TGTGCCAGCAGCAGGGGTAGCAGGGGTGGAGAGACCCAGTACTTC.

This clone was detected only once. This chain connects TRBV19 to TRBJ1-5; D might be TRBD1 (6 bases). Trimming removed 3 bases from V and 6 bases from J, with 15 bases in between. Germline CDR1 LNHDA, CDR2 SQIVND (reference sequence). The CDR3 length is 15 residues. DNA of the CDR3: TGTGCCAGTAGTATGGACAGAATAGTTGGTCAGCCCCAGCATTTT. It codes for CASSMDRIVGQPQHF.

CDR3: CASSQVLAGGQETQYF. DNA for the CDR3: TGCGCCAGCAGCCAAGTTCTAGCGGGGGGGCAAGAGACCCAGTACTTC. V is TRBV4-3 and J is TRBJ2-5; 12 bases are shared with TRBD2. The V and J ends lost 1 base and 2 bases, in that order; junction bases with no gene match: 2. Germline assignment: CDR1 LGHNA and CDR2 YSLEER. There are 16 residues in the CDR3.

The chain combines TRBV29-1 with TRBJ1-3; 7 bases match TRBD1. This CDR3 region has 13 residues. CDR1 SQVTM and CDR2 ANQGSEA come from the germline V gene. The J segment lost 3 bases and the V segment lost 6 bases, leaving 5 bases of the junction unmatched. The DNA of the CDR3 is TGCAGCGTGGACAGGACACTTGGAAACACCATATATTTT. Its protein is CSVDRTLGNTIYF.

This clone was seen a single time. The rearrangement uses TRBV5-3 and TRBJ2-1, with 7 bases that match TRBD2. TRBV5-3 is an ORF, and what it does is uncertain. Losses at the gene ends were 4 bases for V and 9 bases for J; bases not matched to a gene: 7. The CDR3 loop spans 13 amino acids. This chain's CDR3 is CARSPRTSFEQFF. The CDR3 DNA is TGTGCCAGAAGCCCGAGGACTAGTTTTGAGCAGTTCTTC.